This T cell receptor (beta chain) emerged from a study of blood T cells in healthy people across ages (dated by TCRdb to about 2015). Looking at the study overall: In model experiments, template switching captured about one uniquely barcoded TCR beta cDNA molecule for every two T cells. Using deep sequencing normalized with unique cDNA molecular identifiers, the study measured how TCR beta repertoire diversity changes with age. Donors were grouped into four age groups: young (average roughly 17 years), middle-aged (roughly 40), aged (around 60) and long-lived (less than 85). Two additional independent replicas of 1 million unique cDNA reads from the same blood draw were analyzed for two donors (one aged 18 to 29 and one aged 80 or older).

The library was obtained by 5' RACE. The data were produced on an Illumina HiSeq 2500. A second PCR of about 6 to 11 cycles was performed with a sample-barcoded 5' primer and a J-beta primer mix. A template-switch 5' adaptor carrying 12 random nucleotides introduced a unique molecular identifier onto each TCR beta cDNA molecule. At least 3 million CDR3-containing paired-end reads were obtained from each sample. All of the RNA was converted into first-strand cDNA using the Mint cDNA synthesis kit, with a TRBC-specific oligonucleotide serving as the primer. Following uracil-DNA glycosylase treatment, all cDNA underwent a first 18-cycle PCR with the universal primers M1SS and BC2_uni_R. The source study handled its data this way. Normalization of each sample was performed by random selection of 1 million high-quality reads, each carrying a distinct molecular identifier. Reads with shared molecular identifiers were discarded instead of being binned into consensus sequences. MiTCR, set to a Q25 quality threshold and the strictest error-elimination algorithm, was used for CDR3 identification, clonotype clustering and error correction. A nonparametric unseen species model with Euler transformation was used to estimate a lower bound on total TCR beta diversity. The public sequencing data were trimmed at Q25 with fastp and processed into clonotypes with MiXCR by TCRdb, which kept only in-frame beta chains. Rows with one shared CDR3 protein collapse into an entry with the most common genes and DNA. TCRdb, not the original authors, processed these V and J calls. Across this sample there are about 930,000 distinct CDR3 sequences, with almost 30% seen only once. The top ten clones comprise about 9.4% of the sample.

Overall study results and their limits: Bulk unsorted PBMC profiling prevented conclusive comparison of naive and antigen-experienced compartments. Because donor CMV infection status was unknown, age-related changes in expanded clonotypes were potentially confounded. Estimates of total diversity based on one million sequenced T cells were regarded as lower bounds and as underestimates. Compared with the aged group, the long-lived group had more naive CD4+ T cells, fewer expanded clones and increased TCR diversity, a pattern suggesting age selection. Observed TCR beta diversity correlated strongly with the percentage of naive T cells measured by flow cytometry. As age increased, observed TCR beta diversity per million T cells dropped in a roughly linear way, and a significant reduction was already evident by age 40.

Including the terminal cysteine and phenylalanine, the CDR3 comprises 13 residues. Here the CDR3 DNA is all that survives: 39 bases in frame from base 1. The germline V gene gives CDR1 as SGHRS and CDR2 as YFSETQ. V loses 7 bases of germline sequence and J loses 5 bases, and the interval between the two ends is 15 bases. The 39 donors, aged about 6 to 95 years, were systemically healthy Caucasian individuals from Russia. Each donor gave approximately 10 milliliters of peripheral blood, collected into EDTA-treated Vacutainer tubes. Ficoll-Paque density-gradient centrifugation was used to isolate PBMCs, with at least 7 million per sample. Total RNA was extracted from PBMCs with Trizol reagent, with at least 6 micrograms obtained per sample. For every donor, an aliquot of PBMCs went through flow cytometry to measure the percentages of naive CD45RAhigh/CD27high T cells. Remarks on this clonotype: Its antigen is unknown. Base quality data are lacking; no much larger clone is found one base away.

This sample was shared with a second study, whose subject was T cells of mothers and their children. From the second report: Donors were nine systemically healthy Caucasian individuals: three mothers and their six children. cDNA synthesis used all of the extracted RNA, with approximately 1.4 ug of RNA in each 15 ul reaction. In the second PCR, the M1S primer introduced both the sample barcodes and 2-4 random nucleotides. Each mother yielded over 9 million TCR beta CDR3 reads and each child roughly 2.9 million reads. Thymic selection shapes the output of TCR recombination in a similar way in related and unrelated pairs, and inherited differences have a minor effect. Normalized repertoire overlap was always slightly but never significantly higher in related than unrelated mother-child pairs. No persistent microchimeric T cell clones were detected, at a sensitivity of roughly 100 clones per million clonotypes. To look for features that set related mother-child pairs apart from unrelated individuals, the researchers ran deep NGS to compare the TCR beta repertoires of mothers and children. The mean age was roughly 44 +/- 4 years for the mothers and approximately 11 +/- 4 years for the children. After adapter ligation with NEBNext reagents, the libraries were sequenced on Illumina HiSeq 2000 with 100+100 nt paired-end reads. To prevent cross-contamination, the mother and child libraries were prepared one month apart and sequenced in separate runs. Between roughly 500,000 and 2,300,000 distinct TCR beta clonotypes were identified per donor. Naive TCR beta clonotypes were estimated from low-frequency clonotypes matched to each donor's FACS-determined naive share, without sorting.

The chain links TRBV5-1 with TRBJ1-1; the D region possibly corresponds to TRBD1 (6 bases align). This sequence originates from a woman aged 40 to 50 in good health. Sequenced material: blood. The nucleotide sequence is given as TGCGCCAGCCGACTTGGGGGCGGAACTGAAGCTTTCTTT. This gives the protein CASRLGGGTEAFF.